The 7 T cell receptor beta chains given below trace back to one sample, sequenced in a study of beta chain features in type 1 diabetes. Of the isolated RNA, all was reverse transcribed, and so the sequenced material was expressed TCRB transcripts. Generated by immunoSEQ multiplex PCR, the TCRdb table keeps only in-frame clones and is missing some. The top ten hold more than 0.015% of the sample, which has a few hundred thousand clones, roughly 16% seen once. The sequenced sample consisted of naive CD4+ T cells from blood. The source is a woman under 30 in good health.

Comments on this clone: Other DNA variants within this sample encode the same CDR3. The genes are TRBV7-6 and TRBJ2-7; 9 nucleotides line up with TRBD2. Germline V gives CDR1 SGHVS, CDR2 FNYEAQ. V was pared by 1 base and J by 3 bases, with 1 base of the junction left unmatched. The length of the CDR3 is 14 residues. The CDR3 protein is CASSLEAGGYEQYF. The CDR3 region has the DNA TGTGCCAGCAGCTTAGAAGCGGGAGGCTACGAGCAGTACTTC.

The V call is TRBV30, the J call TRBJ1-1; D perhaps matches TRBD1 (6 bases). The CDR3 runs to 16 residues. Germline CDR1 GTSNPN, CDR2 SVGIG (reference sequence). Trimming took 2 bases from V and 0 from J, leaving 16 bases between them. The CDR3 DNA is TGTGCCTGGAGTTTCAGGGGTTCAGTTATGAACACTGAAGCTTTCTTT. Protein product: CAWSFRGSVMNTEAFF.

This clone showed up just a few times. The gene calls are TRBV4-3 and TRBJ1-1; TRBD1 might be the D (5 bases). The CDR3 covers 15 residues. Per germline, CDR1 LGHNA and CDR2 YSLEER. The germline V and J ends were trimmed by 0 bases and 5 bases, with 13 bases remaining between them. The CDR3 sequence: CASSQDRQGLTEAFF. The CDR3 DNA follows: TGCGCCAGCAGCCAAGATAGGCAGGGACTAACTGAAGCTTTCTTT.

The chain joins TRBV30 to TRBJ2-2, with D possibly matching TRBD2 (6 bases). The germline gives CDR1 GTSNPN, CDR2 SVGIG (reference sequence). The CDR3 extends over 15 amino acids. V was clipped by 3 bases and J by 1 base, with 12 bases between them. The CDR3 sequence: CAWRLGGKNTGELFF. In nucleotides, the CDR3 is TGTGCCTGGAGGCTGGGCGGGAAGAACACCGGGGAGCTGTTTTTT.

The gene calls are TRBV19 and TRBJ2-1, with TRBD2 matching 13 bases. Germline-derived CDR1 and CDR2 are LNHDA and SQIVND (reference sequence). This CDR3 has 15 residues. Trimming at V came to 7 bases and at J to 8 bases, leaving 8 bases not matched to a gene. The chain's CDR3 is CASTHLGLAGDEQFF. The CDR3 region has the DNA TGTGCCAGTACCCACCTCGGACTAGCGGGAGATGAGCAGTTCTTC.

DNA for the CDR3: TGTGCCACCAGCAGAGGACAGAATGGCTACACCTTC. Translating it yields CATSRGQNGYTF. The J gene is TRBJ1-2, the V gene TRBV15, with D possibly being TRBD1 (5 bases). CDR1 LNHNV and CDR2 YYDKDF come from the germline V gene (reference sequence). The CDR3 totals 12 residues. The V end lost 1 base, the J end lost 6 bases, and 6 bases lay between the germline ends.

Comment on this clone: At one end the junction does not follow the germline gene, possibly because of a read error. The CDR3 DNA follows: TGTGCTAGCAGCCGGATTAGGAGTCAAGAGACCCAGTACTTC. Residues: CASSRIRSQETQYF. V is TRBV7-7 and J is TRBJ2-5; D is unclear. Germline CDR1 is SSHAT and CDR2 is FNYEAQ (reference sequence). The CDR3 has 14 amino acids.